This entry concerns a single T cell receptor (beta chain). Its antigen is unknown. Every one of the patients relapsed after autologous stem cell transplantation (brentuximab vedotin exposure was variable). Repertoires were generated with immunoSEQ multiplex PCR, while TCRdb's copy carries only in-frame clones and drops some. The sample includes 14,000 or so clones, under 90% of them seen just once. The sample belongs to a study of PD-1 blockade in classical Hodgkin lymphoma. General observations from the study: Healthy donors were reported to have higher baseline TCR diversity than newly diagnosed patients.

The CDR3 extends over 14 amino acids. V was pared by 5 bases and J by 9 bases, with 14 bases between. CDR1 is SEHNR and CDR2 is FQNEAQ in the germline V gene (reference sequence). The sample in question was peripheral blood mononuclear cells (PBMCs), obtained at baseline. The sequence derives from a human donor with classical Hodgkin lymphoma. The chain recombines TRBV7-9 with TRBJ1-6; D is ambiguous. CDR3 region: CASSPDGGASPLHF. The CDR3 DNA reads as TGTGCCAGCAGCCCCGACGGTGGAGCTTCACCCCTCCACTTT.